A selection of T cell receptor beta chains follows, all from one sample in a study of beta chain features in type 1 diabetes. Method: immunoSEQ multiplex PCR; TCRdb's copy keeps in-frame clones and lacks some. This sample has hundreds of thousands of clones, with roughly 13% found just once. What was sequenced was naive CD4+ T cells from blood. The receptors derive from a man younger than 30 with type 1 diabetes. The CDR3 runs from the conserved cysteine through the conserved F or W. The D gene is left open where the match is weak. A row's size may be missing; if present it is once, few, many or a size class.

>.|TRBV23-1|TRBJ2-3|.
TGCGCCAGCAGTCTCGTCCCCGTCGGGGGAGTATCAGATACGCAGTATTTT
CASSLVPVGGVSDTQYF
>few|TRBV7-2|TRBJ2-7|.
TGTGCCAGCAGCTTAGTGGGGGGCCTGGGCGAGCAGTACTTC
CASSLVGGLGEQYF
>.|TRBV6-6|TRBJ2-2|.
TGTGCCAGCAGTTACCCGACAGGTCCGAACACCGGGGAGCTGTTTTTT
CASSYPTGPNTGELFF
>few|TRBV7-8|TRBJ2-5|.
TGTGCCAGCAGCTTCCAGCTAGCGTGGGAGACCCAGTACTTC
CASSFQLAWETQYF
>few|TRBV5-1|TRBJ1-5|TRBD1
TGCGCCAGCAGCTTGGCTGGAGGGGGCGATCAGCCCCAGCATTTT
CASSLAGGGDQPQHF
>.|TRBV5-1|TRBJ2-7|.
TGCGCCAGCAGCGATCCCAACTACGAGCAGTACTTC
CASSDPNYEQYF
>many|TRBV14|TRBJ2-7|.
TGTGCCAGCAGACGACCCAGTACGTACTTC
CASRRPSTYF
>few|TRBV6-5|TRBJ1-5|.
TGTGCCAGCAGGCGTCAGGGGCTAGGGCAGCCCCAGCATTTT
CASRRQGLGQPQHF
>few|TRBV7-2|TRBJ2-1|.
TGTGCCAGCAGCAACTTCCCGTTATACAATGAGCAGTTCTTC
CASSNFPLYNEQFF
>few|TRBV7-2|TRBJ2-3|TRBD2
TGTGCCAGCAGCTTTCGGTTGCTCGGGGGGACAGATACGCAGTATTTT
CASSFRLLGGTDTQYF
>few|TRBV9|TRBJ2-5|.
TGTGCCAGCAGCGTAGGCAGGGGGGGAGAGACCCAGTACTTC
CASSVGRGGETQYF
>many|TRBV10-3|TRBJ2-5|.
TGTGCCATCAGTGGCTCGGGAGTTTCGGGAGAGACCCAGTACTTC
CAISGSGVSGETQYF
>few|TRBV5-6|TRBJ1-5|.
TGTGCCAGCAGCTTGGGAAGCTACAATCAGCCCCAGCATTTT
CASSLGSYNQPQHF
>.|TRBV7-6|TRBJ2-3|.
TGTGCCAGCAGCTCGAGACTCACAGATACGCAGTATTTT
CASSSRLTDTQYF
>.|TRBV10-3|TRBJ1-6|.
TGTGCCATCACCCCCGGTATCAGTGGTAATTCACCCCTCCACTTT
CAITPGISGNSPLHF
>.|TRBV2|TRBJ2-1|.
TGTGCCAGCAAGCGGGACAGTTCCTACAATGAGCAGTTCTTC
CASKRDSSYNEQFF
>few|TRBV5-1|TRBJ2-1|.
TGCGCCAGCAGCTCGGGCGGGACAGCGTACAATGAGCAGTTCTTC
CASSSGGTAYNEQFF
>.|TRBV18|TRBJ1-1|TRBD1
TGTGCCAGCTCACCAGACAGGGCGAACACTGAAGCTTTCTTT
CASSPDRANTEAFF
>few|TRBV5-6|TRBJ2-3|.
TGTGCCAGCAGCTTTCTAAATACGCAGTATTTT
CASSFLNTQYF
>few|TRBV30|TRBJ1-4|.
TGTGCCTGGAGTGGTGGAGCTGAAAAACTGTTTTTT
CAWSGGAEKLFF
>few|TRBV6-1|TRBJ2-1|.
TGTGCCAGCAGTGAATCCGGGGGCTACAATGAGCAGTTCTTC
CASSESGGYNEQFF
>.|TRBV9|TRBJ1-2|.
TGTGCCAGCAGCTACCAGGGTGGGGGCACCCACTATGGCTACACCTTC
CASSYQGGGTHYGYTF
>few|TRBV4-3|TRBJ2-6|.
TGCGCCAGCAGCCAAGATCGGGGTTCTGGGGCCAACGTCCTGACTTTC
CASSQDRGSGANVLTF
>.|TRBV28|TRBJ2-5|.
TGTGCCAGCAGTTCCTTCCAGGGGTACAAGACCCAGTACTTC
CASSSFQGYKTQYF
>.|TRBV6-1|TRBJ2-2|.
TGTGCCAGCAGTGGTGCAGGGAACACCGGGGAGCTGTTTTTT
CASSGAGNTGELFF
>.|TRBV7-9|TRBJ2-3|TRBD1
TGTGCCAGCAGCTTAGTGGACAGGGTTTCGAGCAGGAGCACAGATACGCAGTATTTT
CASSLVDRVSSRSTDTQYF
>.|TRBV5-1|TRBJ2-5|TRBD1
TGCGCCAGCAGCTCTACCTATGACAGGGCCGAGGAGACCCAGTACTTC
CASSSTYDRAEETQYF
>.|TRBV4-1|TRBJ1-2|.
TGCGCCAGCAGCCAATCGACGTATGGCTACACCTTC
CASSQSTYGYTF
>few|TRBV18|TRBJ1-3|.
TGTGCCAGCTCACCCCGGGGCAGCTCTGGAAACACCATATATTTT
CASSPRGSSGNTIYF
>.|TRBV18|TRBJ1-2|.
TGTGCCAGCTCAGCACGAGGGGCGCCCAACTATGGCTACACCTTC
CASSARGAPNYGYTF
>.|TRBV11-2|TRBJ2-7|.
TGTGCCAGCAGCCTAGCGAGGAGACTCTACGAGCAGTACTTC
CASSLARRLYEQYF
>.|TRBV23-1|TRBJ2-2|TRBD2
TGCGCCAGCAGTCAATCGCGGAATCTAGCGGGGGGGCCCACCGGGGAGCTGTTTTTT
CASSQSRNLAGGPTGELFF
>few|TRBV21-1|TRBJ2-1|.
TGTGCCAGCAGCAAAGGGTTTAGCGGGAGATGCGGTGAGCAGTTCTTC
CASSKGFSGRCGEQFF
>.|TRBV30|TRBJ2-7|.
TGTGCCTGGAGGCTTTCCGGGACCCAGGGCGAGCAGTACTTC
CAWRLSGTQGEQYF
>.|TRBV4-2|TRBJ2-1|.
TGTGCCAGTACGGGACATACCTACAATGAGCAGTTCTTC
CASTGHTYNEQFF
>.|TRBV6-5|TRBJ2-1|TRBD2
TGTGCCAGCAGTTACCCCAAAGCGGGAGTCGCGTCGCAGTTCTTC
CASSYPKAGVASQFF
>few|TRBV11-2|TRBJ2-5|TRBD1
TGTGCCAGCAGCTCGACAGGGCGGGAGACCCAGTACTTC
CASSSTGRETQYF
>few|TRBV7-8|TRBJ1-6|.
TGTGCCAGCAGGTTGACGGGTTCACCCCTCCACTTT
CASRLTGSPLHF
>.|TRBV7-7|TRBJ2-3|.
TGTGCTAGCAGCCACTTAGACACAGATACGCAGTATTTT
CASSHLDTDTQYF
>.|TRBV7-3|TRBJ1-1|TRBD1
TGTGCCAGCAGTACGCAGGGGGGAGAAGCTTTCTTT
CASSTQGGEAFF
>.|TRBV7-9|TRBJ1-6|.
TGTGCCAGCAGCCCCTCGACAGGCGTGTATAATTCACCCCTCCACTTT
CASSPSTGVYNSPLHF
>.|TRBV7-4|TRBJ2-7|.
TGTGCCAGCAGCTACAGGTACGAGCAGTACTTC
CASSYRYEQYF
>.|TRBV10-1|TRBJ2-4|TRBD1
TGCGCCAGCAGTGAGTCGACGGACAGGGGTGGAAACATTCAGTACTTC
CASSESTDRGGNIQYF